The rows below give T cell receptor beta chains drawn from one sample of a study of T-cell memory formation after mild COVID-19. Each CDR3 protein gets one entry after TCRdb re-called the 5' RACE reads with MiXCR. The sample shows 250,000 or so distinct CDR3 sequences, more than 15% of them seen only once. Sequencing input: PBMCs or a T cell subset sorted from them (not recorded which). Every receptor here comes from a man aged 18 to 30 who had mild COVID-19 (a few samples of this study predate the infection). Cell type and time point are not known. Each CDR3 is given with its conserved first and last residue.

18	TRBV5-1	TRBJ2-5	CASSLSPLAGGPEETQYF
17	TRBV5-5	TRBJ2-1	CASRLSPAGIPYNEQFF
16	TRBV7-9	TRBJ2-5	CASSLGLAVIQETQYF
16	TRBV3-1	TRBJ2-2	CASSQDSDANTGELFF
14	TRBV20-1	TRBJ1-1	CSAGRGALNTEAFF
13	TRBV7-8	TRBJ1-4	CASSLDLYEKLFF
14	TRBV5-1	TRBJ2-1	CASSLVGGQNEQFF
15	TRBV21-1	TRBJ2-4	CASSKDPPPRGIQYF
14	TRBV10-3	TRBJ1-2	CAISGDRGDYGYTF
16	TRBV9	TRBJ2-2	CASSVGRGGNTGELFF
13	TRBV28	TRBJ2-5	CASSLLFGETQYF
15	TRBV4-1	TRBJ2-1	CASSHLGAVYNEQFF
14	TRBV29-1	TRBJ2-5	CSVDGPSGQETQYF
16	TRBV2	TRBJ1-4	CASSVPVGAWNEKLFF
16	TRBV6-6	TRBJ2-5	CASSNQGGAGAKTQYF
13	TRBV12-3/TRBV12-4	TRBJ1-1	CASSWSGYTEAFF
14	TRBV5-4	TRBJ1-5	CASSAGRGGQPQHF
14	TRBV5-1	TRBJ1-1	CASREDREGTEAFF
16	TRBV6-5	TRBJ2-4	CASRPAGQGPGNIQYF
14	TRBV29-1	TRBJ2-4	CSAAGGLAKNIQYF
12	TRBV6-2/TRBV6-3	TRBJ2-3	CASSRAPYTQYF
12	TRBV19	TRBJ2-2	CATARGVGELFF
13	TRBV6-5	TRBJ2-2	CASSPSGAGELFF
12	TRBV12-3/TRBV12-4	TRBJ1-2	CASSRGDYGYTF
13	TRBV29-1	TRBJ1-1	CSHRGGANTEAFF
15	TRBV7-9	TRBJ2-7	CASSLVWGKLREQYF
15	TRBV5-1	TRBJ1-5	CASSLVGASNQPQHF
14	TRBV29-1	TRBJ2-1	CSVEAPGPGGEQFF
12	TRBV20-1	TRBJ2-4	CSASRQAPIQYF
14	TRBV4-3	TRBJ1-4	CASSPRYRDEKLFF
17	TRBV4-1	TRBJ2-5	CASSQGYYSADQETQYF
14	TRBV24-1	TRBJ2-3	CATSDLDGTDTQYF
15	TRBV5-1	TRBJ1-5	CASSLAIRGGQPQHF
14	TRBV9	TRBJ2-1	CASSGGLASNEQFF
14	TRBV6-6	TRBJ1-1	CASSWGLMNTEAFF
14	TRBV21-1	TRBJ2-2	CASSRRFGPGELFF
12	TRBV5-5	TRBJ1-2	CASGIFGGVDTF
15	TRBV5-1	TRBJ1-6	CASSTAGLGDSPLHF
14	TRBV2	TRBJ2-4	CASQDRLAKNIQYF
19	TRBV10-3	TRBJ2-2	CAISSTSSGGARGAGELFF
15	TRBV9	TRBJ1-1	CASSDRGGVDTEAFF
17	TRBV20-1	TRBJ1-1	CKCRSLGRDSMNTEAFF
15	TRBV7-9	TRBJ2-1	CASSPQGERSWVEFF
14	TRBV18	TRBJ2-7	CATAPRDYQYEQYF
14	TRBV7-2	TRBJ1-1	CASSETPQNTEAFF
13	TRBV3-1	TRBJ1-1	CASSFQTGFEAFF
15	TRBV5-1	TRBJ1-1	CASSLVDILKTEAFF
14	TRBV3-1	TRBJ2-3	CASSRRGSTDTQYF
13	TRBV5-1	TRBJ2-1	CASRDLGEDEQFF
11	TRBV20-1	TRBJ2-2	CSAAPFWELFF
18	TRBV20-1	TRBJ2-6	CSASRLGGLPSGANVLTF
13	TRBV18	TRBJ2-3	CASSRRYTDTQYF
16	TRBV7-9	TRBJ2-4	CASSLVDGVAKNIQYF
15	TRBV18	TRBJ2-7	CASSPTRGTSYEQYF
15	TRBV25-1	TRBJ2-3	CASTKRGAGTDTQYF
14	TRBV7-9	TRBJ2-1	CAIPAGGTYNEQFF
16	TRBV6-2/TRBV6-3	TRBJ2-3	CASRRLAGRSTDTQYF